This T cell receptor (beta chain) stems from a study of T cell responses to AZD1222 COVID-19 vaccine. Whole-study results and caveats: Only six individuals given AZD1222 were seropositive at baseline. Donors, mostly white British, included more females; clonal diversity was possibly underestimated. Spike-specific TCR breadth and depth were elevated following two AZD1222 doses.

Points on this clone: Its matching antigen is unknown.

Germline lookup yields CDR1 SGHDT and CDR2 YYEEEE. This CDR3 is built from 13 residues. Deletions cut 4 bases from V and 8 bases from J, with 15 bases between. Pooling was applied to second doses at about 4 or about 12 weeks. The table came from immunoSEQ multiplex PCR; TCRdb's copy has only in-frame clones and leaves some out. The data contain approximately 140,000 clones, approximately 90% of them singletons. The chain has TRBV5-6 and TRBJ1-1, with D uncertain. Sample: peripheral blood, taken 28 days after the second AZD1222 dose. The clonotype was recovered from an adult who received the AZD1222 COVID-19 vaccine. The CDR3 loop is CASSRDGQAEAFF. The CDR3 DNA is TGTGCCAGCAGCCGAGACGGCCAAGCCGAAGCTTTCTTT.